This entry describes one TCR beta chain. Its antigen is not known. The V segment lost 5 bases and the J segment 8 bases; nucleotides outside the gene matches: 9. The V gene's germline CDR1 is KGHSH and CDR2 LQKENI. The CDR3 spans 15 residues. The data originate from a study of T cell responses to AZD1222 COVID-19 vaccine. Across the study: Both about-4-week and about-12-week second-dose recipients were combined. The study's findings and limits: Clonal diversity was possibly underestimated, and the donors were mostly white British, with more females. Just a handful of AZD1222 recipients were seropositive at baseline. Repertoires were obtained only post-peak T cell response.

Assay: immunoSEQ multiplex PCR; the TCRdb copy retains only in-frame clones and omits some. The table has about 110,000 clones, 84% seen once; the top ten hold about 9.7%. This specimen was peripheral blood, taken on day 0 of AZD1222 vaccination. The clonotype originates from an adult in good health. The chain is built from TRBV18 and TRBJ1-4; 9 bases agree with TRBD1. The CDR3, as DNA: TGTGCCAGCTCAGGACCGGGACAGGGCAAGGAAAAACTGTTTTTT. This translates into CASSGPGQGKEKLFF.